Shown below are 26 T cell receptor beta chains from a single sample sequenced in a study of blood T cell repertoires in COVID-19. Generated by immunoSEQ multiplex PCR, the TCRdb table keeps only in-frame clones and is missing some. The sample consists of about 46,000 clones, roughly 85% of them appearing once. Source material: peripheral blood. The receptor source for this set is a human donor in a cohort sampled during active COVID-19. The donor label of this sample is uncertain.

V is TRBV3-1 (or the pseudogene TRBV3-2) and J is TRBJ1-2; 7 nucleotides match TRBD1. Germline CDR1 and CDR2: LGHDT and YNNKEL (reference sequence). Trimming at V came to 0 bases and at J to 5 bases, leaving 15 bases not matched to a gene. The CDR3 covers 18 residues. The CDR3 region has the DNA TGTGCCAGCAGCCAAGATGGATTAGGGACAGTTCATATATATGGCTACACCTTC. This sequence encodes CASSQDGLGTVHIYGYTF.

The chain has TRBV18 and TRBJ1-6; unclear D gene. CDR3 length: 15 residues. Germline-derived CDR1 and CDR2 are KGHSH and LQKENI. V was pared by 3 bases and J by 7 bases, with 13 bases between. CDR3 nucleotide sequence: TGTGCCAGCTCACCTAGGGAAGGGAGGAATTCACCCCTCCACTTT. Amino acid sequence: CASSPREGRNSPLHF.

The chain has TRBV9 and TRBJ2-2, with D maybe TRBD1 (5 bases). Per the germline V gene, CDR1 is SGDLS and CDR2 is YYNGEE. Trimming took off 6 bases at V and 1 base at J, with 7 bases between the two ends. The CDR3 contains 13 residues. CDR3 amino acids: CASNTGNTGELFF. The CDR3 DNA sequence: TGTGCCAGCAACACAGGGAACACCGGGGAGCTGTTTTTT.

The genes are TRBV7-9 and TRBJ2-7; 11 positions agree with TRBD1. Germline CDR1 SEHNR, CDR2 FQNEAQ (reference sequence). Germline trimming cut 5 bases from V and 0 bases from J; bases unmatched to any gene: 9. This CDR3 spans 17 amino acids. This chain's CDR3 is CASSPGQGDPRSYEQYF. For the CDR3, the DNA is TGTGCCAGCAGCCCGGGACAGGGGGATCCCCGCTCCTACGAGCAGTACTTC.

The genes are TRBV18 and TRBJ2-5; D is perhaps TRBD2 (5 bases). Germline values: CDR1 KGHSH, CDR2 LQKENI. This CDR3 is built from 16 residues. Trimming stripped 3 bases from V and 3 bases from J, with 17 bases between. CDR3 sequence (DNA): TGTGCCAGCTCACCTCAGCGGTCTAGCTCTAAAGAGACCCAGTACTTC. Translation gives CASSPQRSSSKETQYF. Combining the CDR3 with reference TRBV18 and TRBJ2-5 gives the whole variable domain NAGVMQNPRHLVRRRGQEARLRCSPMKGHSHVYWYRQLPEEGLKFMVYLQKENIIDESGMPKERFSAEFPKEGPSILRIQQVVRGDSAAYFCASSPQRSSSKETQYFGPGTRLLVL.

This CDR3 is CASSLGDRARNSPLHF. CDR3 nucleotides: TGTGCCAGCAGTTTAGGGGACAGGGCTCGTAATTCACCCCTCCACTTT. The chain joins TRBV27 to TRBJ1-6; 9 nucleotides line up with TRBD1. After removal of 2 bases from V and 6 bases from J, the junction contained 5 bases not matched to a gene. This CDR3 spans 16 amino acids. Germline CDR1 and CDR2: MNHEY and SMNVEV (reference sequence).

The J gene is TRBJ1-6, the V gene TRBV5-5, with a possible D match to TRBD1 (5 bases). The CDR3 is 15 amino acids. Trimming pared 1 base from V and 8 bases from J, leaving 13 bases between. The germline CDR1 and CDR2 sequences are SGHKS and YYEKEE (reference sequence). The CDR3 is CASSLLGGDDSPLHF. The CDR3 nucleotides are TGTGCCAGCAGCTTGCTGGGGGGAGATGATTCACCCCTCCACTTT.

A note on this clone: A junction end diverges from the germline sequence, so it may reflect a read error. The rearrangement links TRBV6-5 to TRBJ1-2, with 9 bases that match TRBD1. Germline values: CDR1 MNHEY, CDR2 SVGAGI. The CDR3 consists of 13 residues. The CDR3 DNA reads TGTGCCAGCAGTTATGATGGGACAGGGATCCCCTCCTTC. This encodes CASSYDGTGIPSF.

The chain combines TRBV5-1 with TRBJ2-7; D ambiguous. V was shortened by 0 bases and J by 0 bases, with 13 bases between the two germline ends. The CDR3 loop spans 16 amino acids. Germline values: CDR1 SGHRS, CDR2 YFSETQ. The CDR3 here is CASSLAGSGSSYEQYF. The CDR3 nucleotides are TGCGCCAGCAGCTTGGCCGGGTCGGGTAGCTCCTACGAGCAGTACTTC.

The V and J genes are TRBV7-9 and TRBJ2-7; 8 positions agree with TRBD1. Germline V gene sequence: CDR1 SEHNR, CDR2 FQNEAQ (reference sequence). V gave up 0 bases and J gave up 4 bases; unmatched junction bases: 5. The CDR3 is 15 residues long. CDR3 sequence reads: CASSLAGTGLYEQYF. The CDR3 DNA reads TGTGCCAGCAGCTTAGCCGGGACAGGTCTATACGAGCAGTACTTC.

The count of this clone is one. The chain uses TRBV19 and TRBJ2-2; 8 positions match TRBD1. CDR3 length equals 14 residues. Trimming took 6 bases from V and 6 from J; bases not matched to a gene: 6. The germline V gene encodes CDR1 LNHDA and CDR2 SQIVND (reference sequence). The CDR3 sequence is CASSEQGDAGELFF. As DNA, the CDR3 is TGTGCCAGTAGCGAACAGGGGGACGCCGGGGAGCTGTTTTTT.

This chain connects TRBV29-1 to TRBJ1-1; D remains unclear. V shed 3 bases and J shed 11 bases, with 31 bases lying between them. The CDR3 is made up of 17 amino acids. The germline V gene has CDR1 SQVTM and CDR2 ANQGSEA. CDR3 residues: CSVEGWSGQTRIGEAFF. DNA of the CDR3: TGCAGCGTTGAGGGATGGTCGGGCCAGACGCGGATTGGGGAGGCTTTCTTT.

The V call is TRBV13, the J call TRBJ2-5; TRBD1 aligns across 8 bases. The V gene end was trimmed by 3 bases and the J gene end by 5 bases; junction bases not matched to a gene: 8. CDR1 is PRHDT and CDR2 is FYEKMQ in the germline V gene (reference sequence). The CDR3 is made up of 15 amino acids. The CDR3 region has the DNA TGTGCCAGCAGCTTTACAGGGGGTAACATGGAGACCCAGTACTTC. Protein product: CASSFTGGNMETQYF.

Here the CDR3 DNA reads TGTGCCAGCAGCCCTCCGACAGGGTTCACCGGGGAGCTGTTTTTT. This translates into CASSPPTGFTGELFF. The chain employs TRBV9 and TRBJ2-2; TRBD1 matches at 7 bases. Germline V gene sequence: CDR1 SGDLS, CDR2 YYNGEE. The CDR3 has 15 residues. Trimming cost V 4 bases and J 4 bases; bases outside gene matches: 7.

The chain employs TRBV11-2 and TRBJ1-6; no definite D call. There are 12 residues in the CDR3. Germline V CDR1 and CDR2: SGHAT, FQNNGV. V was pared by 0 bases and J by 17 bases, with 11 bases between. The CDR3 region has the DNA TGTGCCAGCAGCTTAGAGCGGAACCTCATCCACTTT. It codes for CASSLERNLIHF.

The J gene is TRBJ1-1, the V gene TRBV30, with D possibly being TRBD1 (6 bases). CDR1 is GTSNPN and CDR2 is SVGIG in the germline V gene (reference sequence). The CDR3 has 13 residues. V lost 1 base and J lost 4, with 10 bases in between. The CDR3 bases are TGTGCCTGGAGTGATGGGACAAGCACTGAAGCTTTCTTT. Its protein product is CAWSDGTSTEAFF. Full variable domain (rest looked up from reference TRBV30 and TRBJ1-1): SQTIHQWPATLVQPVGSPLSLECTVEGTSNPNLYWYRQAAGRGLQLLFYSVGIGQISSEVPQNLSASRPQDRQFILSSKKLLLSDSGFYLCAWSDGTSTEAFFGQGTRLTVV.

The rearrangement joins TRBV28 to TRBJ1-2; a possible D gene is TRBD1 (5 bases). Looked up from germline, CDR1 is MDHEN and CDR2 is SYDVKM. The CDR3 runs to 15 residues. Trimming removed 5 bases at V and 2 bases at J, with 15 bases between. The CDR3 reads CASSIPPPGNYGYTF. CDR3 bases: TGTGCCAGCAGTATACCCCCCCCAGGGAACTATGGCTACACCTTC.

The V gene is TRBV7-8, the J gene TRBJ1-1; D is unresolved. The CDR3 consists of 13 residues. Between the trimmed V and J ends, which lost 5 bases and 5 bases, there was a span of 12 bases. The V gene's germline CDR1 is SGHVS and CDR2 FQNEAQ. CDR3 amino acids: CASSPRGPTEAFF. The CDR3 DNA follows: TGTGCCAGCAGCCCTAGAGGTCCAACTGAAGCTTTCTTT.

The gene calls are TRBV10-3 and TRBJ1-1, with 7 bases identical to TRBD1. The CDR3 runs to 15 residues. Trimming at V came to 4 bases and at J to 0 bases, leaving 5 bases not matched to a gene. Germline V CDR1 and CDR2: ENHRY, SYGVKD. The CDR3 loop is CAISGRQGVNTEAFF. Written as DNA, the CDR3 is TGTGCCATCAGTGGGCGACAGGGAGTGAACACTGAAGCTTTCTTT.

Only a few counts were recorded for this clone. The J gene is TRBJ1-6, the V gene TRBV18, with D possibly TRBD1 on 6 matching bases. The length of the CDR3 is 14 residues. Between the trimmed V and J ends, which lost 0 bases and 6 bases, there was a span of 6 bases. Germline CDR1 KGHSH, CDR2 LQKENI. The CDR3: CASSPPGGNSPLHF. The CDR3 DNA reads as TGTGCCAGCTCACCACCAGGGGGTAATTCACCCCTCCACTTT.

J is TRBJ1-6 and V is TRBV7-2; D gene uncertain. V was clipped by 4 bases and J by 0 bases, with 16 bases between them. Germline V gene sequence: CDR1 SGHTA, CDR2 FQGNSA. The CDR3 has 18 residues. This CDR3 is CASSSRGGMSSYNSPLHF. The CDR3 DNA follows: TGTGCCAGCAGCTCCCGGGGAGGGATGAGCTCCTATAATTCACCCCTCCACTTT.

This clone was recorded once. The rearrangement joins TRBV4-3 to TRBJ1-2; D is uncertain. This CDR3 contains 15 residues. V gave up 1 base and J gave up 2 bases, with 11 bases separating them. Germline CDR1 reads LGHNA; CDR2 reads YSLEER. The CDR3 DNA reads as TGCGCCAGCAGCCAAGCCGTGGGAGGGAACTATGGCTACACCTTC. This translates into CASSQAVGGNYGYTF.

DNA for the CDR3: TGTGCCAGCAGCTTAGATCGGGTTACAGGGGCGGGAGGCTATGGCTACACCTTC. Amino acids: CASSLDRVTGAGGYGYTF. The chain carries TRBV11-2 and TRBJ1-2, with TRBD1 matching over 7 bases. The CDR3 is 18 amino acids. The V segment lost 0 bases and the J segment 4 bases; nucleotides outside the gene matches: 14. Germline loops: CDR1 SGHAT, CDR2 FQNNGV.

The chain recombines TRBV3-1 (or the pseudogene TRBV3-2) with TRBJ1-1; 9 bases map to TRBD1. Trimming cost V 6 bases and J 3 bases; bases outside gene matches: 11. CDR1 is LGHDT and CDR2 is YNNKEL in the germline V gene (reference sequence). The CDR3 loop spans 16 amino acids. In DNA, the CDR3 is TGTGCCAGCAGACCAAGTGACAGGGGGTTTTACACTGAAGCTTTCTTT. This codes for CASRPSDRGFYTEAFF.

CDR3 sequence: CASSAIEGEFGNTIYF. The CDR3, as DNA: TGTGCCAGCAGCGCGATCGAGGGAGAATTTGGAAACACCATATATTTT. The rearrangement links TRBV7-9 to TRBJ1-3; D unclear. The CDR3 totals 16 residues. Germline CDR1 is SEHNR and CDR2 is FQNEAQ (reference sequence). Trimming cost V 5 bases and J 3 bases, with 17 bases left between them.

The chain has TRBV5-1 and TRBJ2-5, with TRBD1 matching 8 bases. J lost 5 bases, V lost 4 bases, and 7 bases had no gene match. The CDR3 is 14 residues long. Per the germline V gene, CDR1 is SGHRS and CDR2 is YFSETQ. CDR3 protein: CASSAGGARETQYF. The CDR3 DNA sequence: TGCGCCAGCAGCGCAGGGGGCGCGAGGGAGACCCAGTACTTC.